The 22 T cell receptor beta chains given below trace back to one sample, sequenced in a study of shared clonotypes between healthy human individuals. Sequencing used immunoSEQ multiplex PCR; TCRdb keeps in-frame clones, though not all of them. The sample contains fewer than 1.4 million clones, more than 75% of which appear only once. Sequenced sample: memory CD4+ T cells from PBMCs. The subset is: CD45RA-negative fraction. The receptors come from a man between 18 and 29 years old in good health. Some clones in this sample may be carry-over from other donors' samples.

V and J are TRBV10-3 and TRBJ2-6; TRBD1 or TRBD2 may be the D gene (5 bases each). V lost 3 bases and J 4 bases, leaving 13 bases between the germline ends. This CDR3 spans 16 amino acids. Germline assignment: CDR1 ENHRY and CDR2 SYGVKD. CDR3 nucleotides: TGTGCCATCAGTGAACTATCGGGGACGGGGGCCAACGTCCTGACTTTC. This translates into CAISELSGTGANVLTF.

Regarding this clone: A much larger clone lies a single base off, so this may be a read error. Other DNA sequences from this sample encode an identical CDR3 as well. The rearrangement joins TRBV2 to TRBJ2-1; possible D gene TRBD2, 5 bases. CDR1 and CDR2 from the germline V gene are SNHLY and FYNNEI. The CDR3 sequence is 15 residues long. The V end lost 8 bases, the J end lost 7 bases, and 21 bases lay between the germline ends. CDR3 nucleotide sequence: TGTGCCAGCTTATTCCCCCTAGCAGGAGTGAATGAGCAGTTCTTC. Residues: CASLFPLAGVNEQFF.

The genes are TRBV2 and TRBJ1-3; 8 bases map to TRBD1. Germline lookup yields CDR1 SNHLY and CDR2 FYNNEI. With V trimmed by 3 bases and J by 0 bases, 4 bases remained unmatched. The CDR3 is 16 amino acids. CDR3 sequence reads: CASSESTGASGNTIYF. CDR3 in DNA: TGTGCCAGCAGTGAGTCGACAGGGGCCTCTGGAAACACCATATATTTT. The variable domain in full, with the rest retrieved from reference TRBV2 and TRBJ1-3, is EPEVTQTPSHQVTQMGQEVILRCVPISNHLYFYWYRQILGQKVEFLVSFYNNEISEKSEIFDDQFSVERPDGSNFTLKIRSTKLEDSAMYFCASSESTGASGNTIYFGEGSWLTVV.

The rearrangement joins TRBV7-9 to TRBJ2-7, with no clear D. The germline V gene has CDR1 SEHNR and CDR2 FQNEAQ (reference sequence). Trimming stripped 5 bases from V and 6 bases from J, with 11 bases between. The CDR3 has 12 amino acids. The chain's CDR3 is CASSTGPGEQYF. The DNA of the CDR3 is TGTGCCAGCAGCACCGGGCCTGGCGAGCAGTACTTC. Together with reference TRBV7-9 and TRBJ2-7, the CDR3 gives the full variable domain: DTGVSQNPRHKITKRGQNVTFRCDPISEHNRLYWYRQTLGQGPEFLTYFQNEAQLEKSRLLSDRFSAERPKGSFSTLEIQRTEQGDSAMYLCASSTGPGEQYFGPGTRLTVT.

With respect to this clone: This may arise from a read error, as a much more abundant clone is one base away. The CDR3 sequence is CASSPPGTDYNEQFF. For the CDR3, the DNA is TGTGCCAGCAGCCCCCCGGGGACTGACTACAATGAGCAGTTCTTC. V usage is TRBV11-3 and J usage is TRBJ2-1; perhaps TRBD2 as D (6 bases). V lost 5 bases and J 3 bases, leaving 14 bases between the germline ends. The length of the CDR3 is 15 residues. The V gene's germline CDR1 is SGHNT and CDR2 YENEEA.

J is TRBJ1-1 and V is TRBV11-3; D perhaps matches TRBD1 (6 bases). With 5 bases removed from V and 1 base from J, the gap between germline ends came to 14 bases. From germline, CDR1 is SGHNT and CDR2 YENEEA. The CDR3 covers 15 residues. As DNA, the CDR3 is TGTGCCAGCAGCCTAAAGGGGGACGGGAACACTGAAGCTTTCTTT. This encodes CASSLKGDGNTEAFF.

For this clone: Just one base apart from a much larger clone, this may be a read error. The rearrangement links TRBV13 to TRBJ2-3; 12 positions match TRBD2. Unmatched junction bases numbered 2, after V lost 5 bases and J lost 2 bases. Germline CDR1 is PRHDT and CDR2 is FYEKMQ (reference sequence). The CDR3 runs 15 residues. CDR3 in DNA: TGTGCCAGCAGCCGACTAGCGGGAGTCACAGATACGCAGTATTTT. Amino acid sequence: CASSRLAGVTDTQYF. The full variable domain, in which reference TRBV13 and TRBJ2-3 provide the parts outside the CDR3, is AAGVIQSPRHLIKEKRETATLKCYPIPRHDTVYWYQQGPGQDPQFLISFYEKMQSDKGSIPDRFSAQQFSDYHSELNMSSLELGDSALYFCASSRLAGVTDTQYFGPGTRLTVL.

This clone showed up just once. The chain employs TRBV7-2 and TRBJ2-5; no firm D call. CDR1 is SGHTA, CDR2 FQGNSA, per germline. Trimming removed 5 bases from V and 5 bases from J, with 9 bases in between. This CDR3 has 12 amino acids. The CDR3 loop reads CASSPHSETQYF. In nucleotides, the CDR3 is TGTGCCAGCAGCCCCCACTCGGAGACCCAGTACTTC.

With regard to this clone: This specimen includes other DNA sequences encoding the same CDR3. This rearrangement joins TRBV28 to TRBJ2-6; D is unclear. The ends were cut back, 0 bases at V and 2 bases at J, with 5 bases in the middle. This CDR3 has 15 residues. Germline loops: CDR1 MDHEN, CDR2 SYDVKM. This CDR3 reads CASSLWGAGANVLTF. In DNA form, the CDR3 reads TGTGCCAGCAGTTTATGGGGCGCTGGGGCCAACGTCCTGACTTTC.

This rearrangement joins TRBV2 to TRBJ1-3; D ambiguous. The ends were cut back, 2 bases at V and 2 bases at J, with 13 bases in the middle. This CDR3 is built from 16 residues. Germline V gives CDR1 SNHLY, CDR2 FYNNEI. Here the CDR3 DNA reads TGTGCCAGCAGTGAAACGGTCGGGATTACTGGAAACACCATATATTTT. It is translated as CASSETVGITGNTIYF. The full variable domain, its missing parts supplied by reference TRBV2 and TRBJ1-3, is EPEVTQTPSHQVTQMGQEVILRCVPISNHLYFYWYRQILGQKVEFLVSFYNNEISEKSEIFDDQFSVERPDGSNFTLKIRSTKLEDSAMYFCASSETVGITGNTIYFGEGSWLTVV.

As for this clone: This may come from a read error, since a much larger clone is one base off. Other DNA sequences in this sample translate to the same CDR3. The chain's CDR3 is CASSFGQNTEAFF. The CDR3 DNA follows: TGTGCCAGCAGCTTTGGGCAGAACACTGAAGCTTTCTTT. This chain joins TRBV5-6 and TRBJ1-1; D unresolved. The CDR3 length is 13 residues. V lost 2 bases and J lost 1, with 6 bases in between. CDR1 and CDR2 (germline): SGHDT, YYEEEE.

On this clone: Distinct nucleotide sequences in the sample also encode this CDR3. The J gene is TRBJ1-5, the V gene TRBV18, with D possibly matching TRBD1 (5 bases). The CDR3 runs 15 residues. Germline V CDR1 and CDR2: KGHSH, LQKENI. The V end lost 3 bases, the J end lost 2 bases, and 11 bases lay between the germline ends. CDR3 sequence: CASSPNQGGNQPQHF. The CDR3 DNA reads TGTGCCAGCTCACCTAACCAGGGCGGCAATCAGCCCCAGCATTTT.

J is TRBJ1-2 and V is TRBV7-9; the match to TRBD1 covers 7 bases. Germline V lookup: CDR1 SEHNR, CDR2 FQNEAQ (reference sequence). The CDR3 has 16 amino acids. Losses at the gene ends were 2 bases for V and 0 bases for J; bases not matched to a gene: 6. CDR3: CASSLRGTDTNYGYTF. DNA for the CDR3: TGTGCCAGCAGCTTAAGGGGGACAGATACTAACTATGGCTACACCTTC.

The CDR3 nucleotides are TGTGCCACCAGCAGAGAATGGGGGGAGCAGTACTTC. It encodes CATSREWGEQYF. The J gene is TRBJ2-7, the V gene TRBV15; D is perhaps TRBD1 or TRBD2 (5 bases each). Germline loops: CDR1 LNHNV, CDR2 YYDKDF (reference sequence). The CDR3 extends over 12 amino acids. Trimming shortened V by 0 bases and J by 7 bases, and 7 bases separated the two germline ends.

With regard to this clone: A much larger clone sits a single nucleotide away, making a read error possible. The chain is built from TRBV6-1 and TRBJ2-3; D ambiguous. Germline V lookup: CDR1 MNHNS, CDR2 SASEGT. V dropped 3 bases and J dropped 0 bases, with 1 base sitting between them. The CDR3 contains 12 residues. The CDR3: CASSDSTDTQYF. CDR3 coding DNA: TGTGCCAGCAGTGACAGCACAGATACGCAGTATTTT.

This chain uses TRBV28 with TRBJ2-3; 7 bases agree with TRBD2. The V gene's germline CDR1 is MDHEN and CDR2 SYDVKM. Trimming removed 8 bases from V and 0 bases from J; junction bases left unmatched: 11. The CDR3 is 16 residues long. In DNA, the CDR3 is TGTGCCAGCGGGGGGGTTTCGGGCAGGAGCACAGATACGCAGTATTTT. This codes for CASGGVSGRSTDTQYF.

Of note for this clone: Since a much larger clone is just one base distant, this may be a read error. The rearrangement links TRBV2 to TRBJ1-2; D possibly corresponds to TRBD1 (5 bases). The germline V gene encodes CDR1 SNHLY and CDR2 FYNNEI. V lost 8 bases and J 4 bases, leaving 8 bases between the germline ends. CDR3 size: 11 residues. For the CDR3, the DNA is TGTGCCAGCGGGGGGACCTATGGCTACACCTTC. Its protein product is CASGGTYGYTF.

The J gene is TRBJ2-2, the V gene TRBV11-2; 10 bases are a match to TRBD1. Germline V lookup: CDR1 SGHAT, CDR2 FQNNGV. CDR3 length: 15 residues. V lost 5 bases, J lost 6 bases, and 6 bases stayed unmatched. DNA of the CDR3: TGTGCCAGCAGCCCGGGACAGGGGTTTTCCGGGGAGCTGTTTTTT. Residues: CASSPGQGFSGELFF.

This clone was found once. One end of the junction does not line up with germline, which may come from a read error. The rearrangement joins TRBV5-1 to TRBJ1-1; 7 positions agree with TRBD1. Germline V gene lookup returns CDR1 SGHRS and CDR2 YFSETQ. There are 14 residues in the CDR3. In DNA form, the CDR3 reads TGCGCCAGCAGCTTCGGGGACAGCTCCACTAAAGCTTTCTTT. Amino acid sequence: CASSFGDSSTKAFF.

V gene TRBV28 combines with J gene TRBJ2-2; D is undetermined. The germline gives CDR1 MDHEN, CDR2 SYDVKM. V was pared by 6 bases and J by 1 base, with 6 bases between. There are 13 residues in the CDR3. This chain's CDR3 is CASRDQNTGELFF. CDR3 sequence (DNA): TGTGCCAGCAGGGACCAGAACACCGGGGAGCTGTTTTTT.

V and J are TRBV6-5 and TRBJ2-1, with D perhaps matching TRBD1 or TRBD2 (6 bases each). The CDR3 loop spans 15 amino acids. V was trimmed by 6 bases and J by 2 bases, leaving 14 bases between them. Per germline, CDR1 MNHEY and CDR2 SVGAGI. The DNA of the CDR3 is TGTGCCAGCAGAGACGGCCGGGGGCCCTACAATGAGCAGTTCTTC. Translation: CASRDGRGPYNEQFF.

The chain is built from TRBV11-2 and TRBJ2-7; D may be TRBD1 or TRBD2 (5 bases each). V was cut by 5 bases and J by 3 bases, with 14 bases left in between. Per the germline V gene, CDR1 is SGHAT and CDR2 is FQNNGV. This CDR3 spans 14 amino acids. CDR3 DNA sequence: TGTGCCAGCAGCCCACAACGGGACGTCTACGAGCAGTACTTC. This sequence encodes CASSPQRDVYEQYF. Combining the CDR3 with reference TRBV11-2 and TRBJ2-7 gives the whole variable domain EAGVAQSPRYKIIEKRQSVAFWCNPISGHATLYWYQQILGQGPKLLIQFQNNGVVDDSQLPKDRFSAERLKGVDSTLKIQPAKLEDSAVYLCASSPQRDVYEQYFGPGTRLTVT.